The 10 T cell receptor beta chains below come from one sample, sequenced in a study of blood T cell repertoires in COVID-19. Profiling relied on immunoSEQ multiplex PCR, and the TCRdb table lists in-frame clones only, not all of them. The sample has 250,000 to 300,000 clones, about nine tenths seen once. Specimen: peripheral blood. The receptors derive from a woman aged 60-75 years with acute or convalescent COVID-19.

This clone was detected once. At one of its ends the junction is not consistent with the germline gene, which may arise from a read error. CDR3 sequence: CAGRSGVNTGELFF. The CDR3 DNA sequence: TGTGCCGGCAGGAGCGGGGTGAACACCGGGGAGCTGTTTTTT. The rearrangement uses TRBV5-4 and TRBJ2-2, with 7 bases fitting TRBD2. The CDR3 covers 14 residues. Looked up from germline, CDR1 is SGHNT and CDR2 is YYREEE (reference sequence).

The CDR3 DNA reads TGTGCCAGCTCGGGGGTCATGAACACTGAAGCTTTCTTT. It yields the protein CASSGVMNTEAFF. V gene TRBV27 combines with J gene TRBJ1-1; D perhaps matches TRBD1 (5 bases). The length of the CDR3 is 13 residues. Deletions cut 8 bases from V and 0 bases from J, with 10 bases between. Germline V gene sequence: CDR1 MNHEY, CDR2 SMNVEV (reference sequence).

In this sample, this clone turned up a few times. V usage is TRBV27 and J usage is TRBJ2-7; the match to TRBD1 covers 7 bases. Germline V lookup: CDR1 MNHEY, CDR2 SMNVEV (reference sequence). V trimming: 8 bases; J trimming: 3 bases; junction bases outside the gene matches: 4. The CDR3 has 12 residues. Written as DNA, the CDR3 is TGTGCCAGCGCGACAGGGAACTACGAGCAGTACTTC. Protein sequence: CASATGNYEQYF.

Notes on this clone: Other nucleotide sequences from this sample produce the same CDR3. This rearrangement joins TRBV18 to TRBJ1-4; possibly TRBD1 for D (5 bases). This CDR3 contains 14 residues. V dropped 4 bases and J dropped 2 bases, with 8 bases sitting between them. Germline CDR1 KGHSH, CDR2 LQKENI. CDR3 in amino acids: CASSRDSTNEKLFF. The CDR3 nucleotides are TGTGCCAGCTCACGTGACAGTACTAATGAAAAACTGTTTTTT. The complete variable domain, with remaining parts taken from reference TRBV18 and TRBJ1-4, reads NAGVMQNPRHLVRRRGQEARLRCSPMKGHSHVYWYRQLPEEGLKFMVYLQKENIIDESGMPKERFSAEFPKEGPSILRIQQVVRGDSAAYFCASSRDSTNEKLFFGSGTQLSVL.

The sample holds a few counts of this clone. Other DNA variants within this sample encode the same CDR3. The V gene is TRBV29-1, the J gene TRBJ1-5; 9 bases match TRBD1. The germline V gene encodes CDR1 SQVTM and CDR2 ANQGSEA. The CDR3 length is 13 residues. The V and J ends lost 5 bases and 4 bases, in that order; junction bases with no gene match: 3. The chain's CDR3 is CSVSTGGNQPQHF. CDR3 sequence (DNA): TGCAGCGTTTCGACAGGGGGGAATCAGCCCCAGCATTTT.

This chain uses TRBV19 with TRBJ1-5; 7 nucleotides align to TRBD1. This CDR3 is 15 amino acids long. CDR1 and CDR2 from the germline V gene are LNHDA and SQIVND (reference sequence). V was pared by 5 bases and J by 4 bases, with 8 bases of the junction left unmatched. The CDR3, as DNA: TGTGCCAGTAGTTCGAGACAGGGTGGGAATCAGCCCCAGCATTTT. It codes for CASSSRQGGNQPQHF.

The sample holds one count of this clone. The chain couples TRBV18 to TRBJ1-4; TRBD1 matches 9 bases. Germline V lookup: CDR1 KGHSH, CDR2 LQKENI. V shed 2 bases and J 7 bases; nucleotides not matched to a gene: 14. The CDR3 extends over 18 amino acids. As DNA, the CDR3 is TGTGCCAGCTCACCAGGGACAGGGACGTCAAAGGGGGGTGAAAAACTGTTTTTT. Translating it yields CASSPGTGTSKGGEKLFF. The full variable domain, rest sourced from reference TRBV18 and TRBJ1-4, is NAGVMQNPRHLVRRRGQEARLRCSPMKGHSHVYWYRQLPEEGLKFMVYLQKENIIDESGMPKERFSAEFPKEGPSILRIQQVVRGDSAAYFCASSPGTGTSKGGEKLFFGSGTQLSVL.

The genes are TRBV14 and TRBJ2-5, with D possibly matching TRBD2 (5 bases). The CDR3 spans 13 residues. The germline V and J ends were trimmed by 0 bases and 9 bases, with 11 bases remaining between them. CDR1 and CDR2 (germline): SGHDN, FVKESK. The CDR3 region is CASSQDSRVAQYF. The CDR3 DNA reads as TGTGCCAGCAGCCAAGATTCGAGGGTGGCCCAGTACTTC.

On this clone itself: Distinct nucleotide sequences in the sample also encode this CDR3. The CDR3: CASSSSETQYF. CDR3 sequence (DNA): TGCGCCAGCAGCTCCTCAGAGACCCAGTACTTC. The chain recombines TRBV5-1 with TRBJ2-5; D not resolved. V was cut by 3 bases and J by 4 bases, with 4 bases left in between. This CDR3 region has 11 residues. The germline CDR1 and CDR2 sequences are SGHRS and YFSETQ.

The genes are TRBV5-6 and TRBJ2-5, with no clear D. Germline values: CDR1 SGHDT, CDR2 YYEEEE. Trimming took 5 bases from V and 2 from J, leaving 16 bases between them. This CDR3 has 15 amino acids. The CDR3 protein is CASSLFLHGQETQYF. In nucleotides, the CDR3 is TGTGCCAGCAGTCTTTTTCTACACGGGCAAGAGACCCAGTACTTC.